Sequencing of this T cell receptor (beta chain) was carried out in a study of blood T cell repertoires in COVID-19. Across the whole study: Material from acute and convalescent COVID-19 was sourced from the United States, Italy and Spain. T cells, B-cell-depleted T cells, or PBMCs supplied cDNA or gDNA.

Sequencing used immunoSEQ multiplex PCR; TCRdb keeps in-frame clones, though not all of them. The sample includes 200,000 to 250,000 clones, 85% to 95% of them seen just once. In terms of age and location, participants ranged from roughly 18 to 90 years and lived in about two dozen US areas. In Cohort 3, a recovered donor had either two negative PCRs, clearance, or symptom resolution. Trimming left V 4 bases short and J 9 bases short, with 7 bases between. The germline CDR1 and CDR2 sequences are MGHRA and YSYEKL. The CDR3 has 11 amino acids. The chain uses TRBV4-1 and TRBJ2-1; D unclear. The sequence was collected from a woman between 18 and 29 years old who had recovered from COVID-19. Sequenced input: PBMCs or T cells enriched from blood (not recorded which). CDR3 amino acids: CASSRESEQFF. The CDR3 DNA reads TGCGCCAGCAGCCGAGAGAGTGAGCAGTTCTTC.